This TCR beta chain came from a study of blood T cell repertoires in COVID-19. Turning to the study itself: Both acute and convalescent COVID-19 samples were obtained from the United States, Italy and Spain. Sources were T cells, B-cell-depleted T cells, or PBMCs; the material itself was cDNA or gDNA.

CDR3 size: 13 residues. Germline V gene lookup returns CDR1 SEHNR and CDR2 FQNEAQ (reference sequence). The V and J ends lost 5 bases and 5 bases respectively, with 12 bases between them. Under the authors' procedure: Amplification of reference gene primers was used by the study to estimate nucleated cell counts. The table came from immunoSEQ multiplex PCR; TCRdb's copy has only in-frame clones and leaves some out. V, J and clone size derive from that table, while D and trimming were established from the DNA sequence. The table has about 120,000 clones, 90% seen once; the top ten hold about 4.5%. This receptor was obtained from a woman between 45 and 65 years old with acute or convalescent COVID-19. Sample: peripheral blood. The chain carries TRBV7-9 and TRBJ2-5; D remains unclear. The CDR3 sequence: CASSPEYAETQYF. DNA for the CDR3: TGTGCCAGCAGCCCGGAGTATGCGGAGACCCAGTACTTC.